This T cell receptor (beta chain) was sequenced for a study of shared clonotypes between healthy human individuals. Across the study: With ages of 18 to 49, the donors were a couple of women and a few men.

CD45RA-negative memory and CD45RA+ naive subsets were split from the CD4+ cells. A word on this clone: Its antigen is still unknown. Other DNA sequences in this sample translate to the same CDR3.

Trimming pared 1 base from V and 5 bases from J, leaving 11 bases between. Germline CDR1 is SGHTA and CDR2 is FQGNSA. The CDR3 contains 14 residues. Whole-study results and caveats: Estimated clonotype richness was generally higher in naive than memory subsets.

Measured with immunoSEQ multiplex PCR; TCRdb has only the in-frame clones, and not every one. The sample holds roughly 2.2 million clones, 92% seen once. The TCR originated in a man aged 18-30 years in good health. Some clones in this sample may be carry-over from other donors' samples. The V call is TRBV7-2, the J call TRBJ1-1, with D perhaps TRBD1 (5 bases). Sample: naive CD4+ T cells from PBMCs. Subset in this sample: CD45RA+ positively selected. This CDR3 is CASSLVGGGTEAFF. In DNA, the CDR3 is TGTGCCAGCAGCTTAGTCGGGGGAGGGACTGAAGCTTTCTTT. The full variable domain, completed using reference TRBV7-2 and TRBJ1-1, is GAGVSQSPSNKVTEKGKDVELRCDPISGHTALYWYRQSLGQGLEFLIYFQGNSAPDKSGLPSDRFSAERTGGSVSTLTIQRTQQEDSAVYLCASSLVGGGTEAFFGQGTRLTVV.